These 4 T cell receptor beta chains came from one sample sequenced in a study of blood T cell repertoires in COVID-19. Only in-frame clones appear in the TCRdb table, and some are missing; sequencing was by immunoSEQ multiplex PCR. The table includes about 190,000 clones, around 88% detected once. Sequencing used PBMCs or T cells enriched from blood (not recorded which). Receptor source: a woman aged 30 to 39 who had recovered from COVID-19.

This clone was counted a single time. This chain connects TRBV6-4 to TRBJ2-1; TRBD2 is a possible D gene (5 bases). This CDR3 is 15 amino acids long. The V gene lost 6 bases and the J gene lost 0 bases, with 12 bases spanning the gap. The germline V gene encodes CDR1 MRHNA and CDR2 SNTAGT. The DNA of the CDR3 is TGTGCCAGCAGCCCCCGGGATACCTCCTACAATGAGCAGTTCTTC. Translated, it gives CASSPRDTSYNEQFF.

The chain's CDR3 is CASSRRTGRIPAEAFF. The CDR3 DNA follows: TGTGCCAGCAGTCGCCGGACAGGACGGATCCCCGCTGAAGCTTTCTTT. This sequence joins TRBV28 and TRBJ1-1; 7 nucleotides line up with TRBD1. Germline trimming cut 5 bases from V and 6 bases from J; bases unmatched to any gene: 15. This CDR3 has 16 residues. The germline V gene has CDR1 MDHEN and CDR2 SYDVKM.

V gene TRBV20-1 combines with J gene TRBJ2-2, with 7 bases matching TRBD2. V was clipped by 3 bases and J by 2 bases; unmatched bases: 9. Germline CDR1 DFQATT, CDR2 SNEGSKA (reference sequence). This CDR3 is built from 16 residues. CDR3 loop: CSASAGRIENTGELFF. In nucleotides, the CDR3 is TGCAGTGCTAGTGCCGGGAGGATAGAAAACACCGGGGAGCTGTTTTTT.

This chain uses TRBV6-4 with TRBJ1-2; 8 nucleotides line up with TRBD1. CDR1 is MRHNA and CDR2 is SNTAGT in the germline V gene. The trim removed 3 bases at V and 8 bases at J, leaving 8 bases unmatched. The CDR3 is made up of 14 amino acids. CDR3 residues: CASSEGDRLGGYTF. The CDR3 region has the DNA TGTGCCAGCAGTGAGGGGGACAGGTTGGGCGGCTACACCTTC.